This T cell receptor beta chain was retrieved from a study of T cells after yellow fever vaccination. Study-wide background: Researchers used SMART-Seq v4 Ultra Low Input to prepare fractions that had low cell numbers. Study-wide points: FACS-sorted repertoires could contain abundant clonotypes contaminating from the bulk population. The secondary response peaked faster, at day 5 versus 15, but was weaker.

The CDR3 sequence is 14 residues long. Germline CDR1 reads MNHNS; CDR2 reads SASEGT. V dropped 8 bases and J dropped 3 bases, with 16 bases sitting between them. This clonotype appeared a few times. Its antigen remains unknown. TCRdb used MiXCR to reprocess the 5' RACE reads, holding one entry per CDR3 protein. The sample carries 620,000 or so distinct CDR3 sequences, 17% recorded once. The starting material was PBMCs, obtained around 5 days after the first yellow fever vaccination. This sequence joins TRBV6-1 and TRBJ2-5; a possible D gene is TRBD2 (6 bases). This receptor was identified in a man aged 18 to 30 who received the YFV17D yellow fever vaccine. Here the CDR3 reads CASCMTLAEETQYF. CDR3 nucleotides: TGTGCCAGCTGCATGACCTTAGCGGAAGAGACCCAGTACTTC.